This T cell receptor (beta chain) was sequenced during a study of naive and memory T cell subsets. As to this clonotype: Its specificity is unknown.

Two oligonucleotides, mixed equimolar, formed the beta constant-region primer covering TRBC1 and TRBC2. Ligated cDNA was amplified by four rounds of PCR with nested alpha and beta constant-region primers and SP2. One entry per CDR3 protein results from TCRdb running MiXCR on the UMI-ligation and nested PCR reads. The sample records 80,000 to 95,000 distinct CDR3 sequences, about 8.2% being singletons. J lost 4 bases, V lost 5 bases, and 1 base had no gene match. CDR3 length equals 15 residues. CDR1 and CDR2 (germline): MNHNY, SVGAGI (reference sequence). Cells stained for CD3, CD4, CD8, CD45RA, CD27 and viability were sorted into four CD45RA/CD27 subsets. Study-wide findings and caveats: Activation and differentiation may alter RNA-based TCR counts. Over 90% of naive TCR sequences appeared only once, unlike memory subsets. A clonotype means one alpha or beta sequence, not an alpha/beta pair.

This clonotype originated in a human donor in good health. This chain connects TRBV6-6 to TRBJ2-1, with 14 bases matching TRBD2. The sequencing sample was made of naive CD8+ T cells from blood. The CDR3: CASSGTSGSYNEQFF. For the CDR3, the DNA is TGTGCCAGCAGTGGGACTAGCGGGAGTTACAATGAGCAGTTCTTC.